These 5 T cell receptor beta chains came from one sample sequenced in a study of T cells in Graves' hyperthyroidism and ophthalmopathy. What was amplified from RNA transcripts were TCR beta CDR3 regions. The TCR CDR3 was amplified in a first-round RT-PCR using the HTBI primer set. Using its own MiXCR run on the multiplex PCR reads, TCRdb lists one record per CDR3 protein. The sample holds around 260,000 distinct CDR3 sequences, around a quarter seen once. The sample taken for sequencing was blood. The receptors stem from a man aged 40-55 years with Graves' hyperthyroidism that later progressed to Graves' ophthalmopathy.

V gene TRBV5-4 combines with J gene TRBJ2-5; D ambiguous. V was cut by 3 bases and J by 5 bases, with 11 bases left in between. This CDR3 comprises 13 residues. Germline V gene lookup returns CDR1 SGHNT and CDR2 YYREEE (reference sequence). Here the CDR3 DNA reads TGTGCCAGCAGCTATCGGTCCCGGGAGACCCAGTACTTC. Translated: CASSYRSRETQYF. Complete variable domain (other parts from reference TRBV5-4 and TRBJ2-5): ETGVTQSPTHLIKTRGQQVTLRCSSQSGHNTVSWYQQALGQGPQFIFQYYREEENGRGNFPPRFSGLQFPNYSSELNVNALELDDSALYLCASSYRSRETQYFGPGTRLLVL.

This clonotype was picked up many times. The CDR3 is CASSLTGGWGNTGELFF. The DNA for the CDR3 is TGTGCCAGCAGCTTGACAGGGGGTTGGGGCAACACCGGGGAGCTGTTTTTT. The J gene is TRBJ2-2, the V gene TRBV7-8; TRBD1 agrees at 9 bases. After removal of 3 bases from V and 2 bases from J, the junction contained 7 bases not matched to a gene. This CDR3 spans 17 amino acids. Germline-derived CDR1 and CDR2 are SGHVS and FQNEAQ.

This clonotype has ten or more counts. The V gene is TRBV20-1, the J gene TRBJ1-3, with D tentatively TRBD1 (6 bases). The CDR3 loop spans 15 amino acids. The ends were cut back, 0 bases at V and 0 bases at J, with 9 bases in the middle. Germline CDR1 DFQATT, CDR2 SNEGSKA (reference sequence). The CDR3 loop reads CSAREQDSSGNTIYF. The CDR3 bases are TGCAGTGCTAGAGAACAGGACAGCTCTGGAAACACCATATATTTT.

The rearrangement joins TRBV4-1 to TRBJ1-2; D unclear. The CDR3 runs 13 residues. The V end lost 4 bases, the J end lost 8 bases, and 14 bases lay between the germline ends. Germline CDR1 reads MGHRA; CDR2 reads YSYEKL. CDR3 nucleotides: TGCGCCAGCAGCCCGGACGGACCCCAGGGCTACACCTTC. It encodes CASSPDGPQGYTF.

In this sample, this clonotype turned up many times. This chain connects TRBV11-3 to TRBJ1-2; D uncertain. Germline V gene lookup returns CDR1 SGHNT and CDR2 YENEEA. There are 14 residues in the CDR3. V was trimmed by 0 bases and J by 7 bases, leaving 12 bases between them. In DNA form, the CDR3 reads TGTGCCAGCAGCTTAGAGGCGGGATCTTTTGGCTACACCTTC. It encodes CASSLEAGSFGYTF.